This record looks at one TCR beta chain sequence and its context. Original data processing: Reference gene primer amplification gave estimated nucleated cell counts. TCRdb keeps only in-frame clones here, not all; method: immunoSEQ multiplex PCR. V and J calls and clone size are copied from that table; D and trimming were computed from the DNA. In the table there are approximately 300,000 clones, around 86% of which are singletons. CDR1 and CDR2 (germline): DFQATT, SNEGSKA (reference sequence). V lost 8 bases and J 5 bases, leaving 10 bases between the germline ends. This CDR3 region has 11 residues. The data originate from a study of blood T cell repertoires in COVID-19. Study-level information: Specimens from acute and convalescent COVID-19 originated in the United States, Italy and Spain. The cDNA or gDNA used as material had been derived from T cells, B-cell-depleted T cells, or PBMCs.

The gene calls are TRBV20-1 and TRBJ2-1; D may be TRBD1 (5 bases). The specimen sequenced was peripheral blood. This sequence originates from a woman between 50 and 59 years old with acute or convalescent COVID-19. This CDR3 reads CSPRVDNEQFF. In DNA form, the CDR3 reads TGCAGTCCCAGGGTGGACAATGAGCAGTTCTTC.